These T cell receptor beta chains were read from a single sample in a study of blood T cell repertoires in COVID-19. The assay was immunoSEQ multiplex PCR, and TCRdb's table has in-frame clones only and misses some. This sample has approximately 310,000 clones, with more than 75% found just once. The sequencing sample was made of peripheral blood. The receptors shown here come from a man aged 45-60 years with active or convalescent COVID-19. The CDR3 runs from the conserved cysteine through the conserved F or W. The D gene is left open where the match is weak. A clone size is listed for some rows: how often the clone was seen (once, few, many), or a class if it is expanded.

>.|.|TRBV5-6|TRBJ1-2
CASSLPSGGYTF
TGTGCCAGCAGCTTGCCCTCAGGAGGCTACACCTTC
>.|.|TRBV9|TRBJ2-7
CASSPRTYQYEQYF
TGTGCCAGCAGCCCACGGACTTACCAGTACGAGCAGTACTTC
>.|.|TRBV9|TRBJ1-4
CASSGGPAATNEKLFF
TGTGCCAGCAGCGGGGGGCCGGCCGCAACTAATGAAAAACTGTTTTTT
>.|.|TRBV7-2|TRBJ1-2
CASSLYRTNYGYTF
TGTGCCAGCAGCTTATACAGGACTAACTATGGCTACACCTTC
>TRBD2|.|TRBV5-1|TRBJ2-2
CASSLGASGVGAGELFF
TGCGCCAGCAGCTTGGGGGCTAGCGGAGTGGGAGCCGGGGAGCTGTTTTTT
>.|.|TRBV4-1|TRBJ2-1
CASSQAGGAAYNEQFF
TGCGCCAGCAGCCAAGCCGGCGGTGCCGCGTACAATGAGCAGTTCTTC
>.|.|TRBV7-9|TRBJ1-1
CASSFPNTEAFF
TGTGCCAGCAGCTTTCCTAACACTGAAGCTTTCTTT
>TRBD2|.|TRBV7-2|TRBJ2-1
CASSFGGGASYNEQFF
TGTGCCAGCAGCTTTGGCGGGGGGGCTTCCTACAATGAGCAGTTCTTC
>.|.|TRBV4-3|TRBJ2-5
CASSQKTGAQETQYF
TGCGCCAGCAGCCAGAAGACAGGTGCCCAAGAGACCCAGTACTTC
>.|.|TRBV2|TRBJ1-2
CASLGHSDYGYTF
TGTGCCAGCCTGGGACACTCCGACTATGGCTACACCTTC
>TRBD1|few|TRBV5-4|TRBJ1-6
CASSLQGAYGQALHF
TGTGCCAGCAGTTTACAGGGGGCTTACGGTCAAGCCCTCCACTTT
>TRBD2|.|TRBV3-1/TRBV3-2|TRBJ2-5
CASSQGGAGAMETQYF
TGTGCCAGCAGCCAAGGAGGAGCGGGAGCTATGGAGACCCAGTACTTC
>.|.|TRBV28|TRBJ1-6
CASSILSSPLHF
TGTGCCAGCAGTATCCTGAGTTCACCCCTCCACTTT
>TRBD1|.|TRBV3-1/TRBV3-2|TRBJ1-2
CASSQDLGGASYGYTF
TGTGCCAGCAGCCAAGATCTAGGGGGCGCATCCTATGGCTACACCTTC
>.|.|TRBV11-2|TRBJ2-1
CASSLAGESYNEQFF
TGTGCCAGCAGCTTAGCGGGAGAGTCCTACAATGAGCAGTTCTTC
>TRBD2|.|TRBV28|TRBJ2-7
CASREWREILSEQYF
TGTGCCAGCAGAGAATGGCGGGAGATCCTCTCCGAGCAGTACTTC
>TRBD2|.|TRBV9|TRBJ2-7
CASSIGTTKYEQYF
TGTGCCAGCAGCATCGGGACTACTAAATACGAGCAGTACTTC
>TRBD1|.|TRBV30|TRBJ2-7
CACQTGGYEQYF
TGTGCCTGCCAGACAGGGGGCTACGAGCAGTACTTC
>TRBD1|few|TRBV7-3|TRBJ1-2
CASSFPGDRGSYTF
TGTGCCAGCAGCTTCCCTGGGGACAGGGGCAGCTACACCTTC
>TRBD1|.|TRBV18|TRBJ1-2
CASSPPGQANYGYTF
TGTGCCAGCTCACCACCGGGACAGGCGAACTATGGCTACACCTTC
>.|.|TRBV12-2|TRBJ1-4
CASRLGRVAHLGEKLFF
TGTGCAAGTCGCTTAGGCCGGGTGGCTCACCTCGGGGAAAAACTGTTTTTT
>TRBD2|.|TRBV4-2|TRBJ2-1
CASSRESSLAGQEQFF
TGTGCCAGCAGCCGAGAATCAAGTCTAGCGGGGCAGGAGCAGTTCTTC
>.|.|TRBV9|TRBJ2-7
CASSPTGSRSYEQYF
TGTGCCAGCAGCCCCACAGGGTCACGCTCCTACGAGCAGTACTTC
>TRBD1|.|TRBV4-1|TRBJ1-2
CASSQVRDRVGYTF
TGCGCCAGCAGCCAAGTCCGGGACAGGGTTGGCTACACCTTC
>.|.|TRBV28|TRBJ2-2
CASRGPLNTGELFF
TGTGCCAGCAGGGGCCCCCTGAACACCGGGGAGCTGTTTTTT
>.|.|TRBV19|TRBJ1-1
CASAETNTEAFF
TGTGCCAGTGCAGAAACGAACACTGAAGCTTTCTTT
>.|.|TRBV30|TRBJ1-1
CAGTHNTEAFF
TGTGCCGGGACCCATAACACTGAAGCTTTCTTT
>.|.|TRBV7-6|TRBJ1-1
CASSLYPYDLNTEAFF
TGTGCCAGCAGCTTATACCCCTACGACTTGAACACTGAAGCTTTCTTT
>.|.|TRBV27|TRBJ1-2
CASSLRQYYGYTF
TGTGCCAGCAGTTTACGTCAGTACTATGGCTACACCTTC
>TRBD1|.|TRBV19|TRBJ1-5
CASSPDRDQPQHF
TGTGCCAGTAGTCCAGACAGGGATCAGCCCCAGCATTTT
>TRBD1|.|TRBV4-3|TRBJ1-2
CASSEPDRVYGYTF
TGCGCCAGCAGCGAACCGGACAGGGTTTATGGCTACACCTTC
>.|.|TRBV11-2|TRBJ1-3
CATITQGLSGNTIYF
TGTGCCACCATAACCCAGGGACTATCTGGAAACACCATATATTTT
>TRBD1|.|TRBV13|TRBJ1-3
CASSKGQGYTFSGNTIYF
TGTGCCAGCAGCAAAGGACAGGGTTATACTTTCTCTGGAAACACCATATATTTT
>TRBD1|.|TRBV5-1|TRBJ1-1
CASSWDRAPNTEAFF
TGCGCCAGCAGCTGGGACAGGGCCCCGAACACTGAAGCTTTCTTT
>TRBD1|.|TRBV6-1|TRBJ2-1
CASSEDRGGNEQFF
TGTGCCAGCAGTGAGGACAGGGGCGGGAATGAGCAGTTCTTC